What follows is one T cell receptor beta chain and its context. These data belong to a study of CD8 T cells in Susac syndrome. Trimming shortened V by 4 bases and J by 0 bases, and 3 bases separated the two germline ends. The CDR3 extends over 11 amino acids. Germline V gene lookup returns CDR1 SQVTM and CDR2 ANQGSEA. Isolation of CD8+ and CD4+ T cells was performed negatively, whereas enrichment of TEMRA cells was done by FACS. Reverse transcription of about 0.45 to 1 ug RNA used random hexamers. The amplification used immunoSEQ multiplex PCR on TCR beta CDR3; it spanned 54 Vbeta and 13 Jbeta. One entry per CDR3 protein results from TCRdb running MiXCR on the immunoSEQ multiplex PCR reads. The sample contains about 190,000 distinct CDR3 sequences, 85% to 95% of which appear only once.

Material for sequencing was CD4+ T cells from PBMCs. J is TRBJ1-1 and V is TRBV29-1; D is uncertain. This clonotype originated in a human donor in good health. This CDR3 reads CSVVMNTEAFF. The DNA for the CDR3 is TGCAGCGTTGTAATGAACACTGAAGCTTTCTTT.